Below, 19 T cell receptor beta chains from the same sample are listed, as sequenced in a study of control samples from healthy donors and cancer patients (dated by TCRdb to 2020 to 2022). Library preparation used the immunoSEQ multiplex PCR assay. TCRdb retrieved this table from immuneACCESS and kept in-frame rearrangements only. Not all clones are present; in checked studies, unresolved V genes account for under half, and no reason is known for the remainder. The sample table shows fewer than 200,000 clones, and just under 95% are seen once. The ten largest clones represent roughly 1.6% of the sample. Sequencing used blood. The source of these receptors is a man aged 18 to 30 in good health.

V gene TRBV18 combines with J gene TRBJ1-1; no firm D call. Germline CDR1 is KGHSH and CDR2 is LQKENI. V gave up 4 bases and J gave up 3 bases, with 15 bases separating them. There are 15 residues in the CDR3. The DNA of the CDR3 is TGTGCCAGCTCACGAAAAAGCAGGAGGGACACTGAAGCTTTCTTT. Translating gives CASSRKSRRDTEAFF.

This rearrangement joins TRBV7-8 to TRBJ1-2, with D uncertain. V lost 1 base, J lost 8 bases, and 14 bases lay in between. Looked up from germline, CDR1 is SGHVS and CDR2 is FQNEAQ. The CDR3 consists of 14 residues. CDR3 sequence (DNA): TGTGCCAGCAGCTTAGTTGGAAAACCCCTAGGCTACACCTTC. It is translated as CASSLVGKPLGYTF.

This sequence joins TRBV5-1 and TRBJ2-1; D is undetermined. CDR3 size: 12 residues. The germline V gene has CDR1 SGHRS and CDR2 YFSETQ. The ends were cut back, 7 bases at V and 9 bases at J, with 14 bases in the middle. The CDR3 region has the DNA TGCGCCAGCCGCGGCGTTCTGGGTGAGCAGTTCTTC. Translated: CASRGVLGEQFF.

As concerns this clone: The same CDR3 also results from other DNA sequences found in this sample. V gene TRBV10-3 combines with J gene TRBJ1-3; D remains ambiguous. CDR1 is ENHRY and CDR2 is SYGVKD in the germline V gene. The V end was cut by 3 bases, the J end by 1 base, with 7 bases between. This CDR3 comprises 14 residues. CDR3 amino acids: CAISESGSGNTIYF. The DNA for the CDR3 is TGTGCCATCAGTGAATCAGGTTCTGGAAACACCATATATTTT.

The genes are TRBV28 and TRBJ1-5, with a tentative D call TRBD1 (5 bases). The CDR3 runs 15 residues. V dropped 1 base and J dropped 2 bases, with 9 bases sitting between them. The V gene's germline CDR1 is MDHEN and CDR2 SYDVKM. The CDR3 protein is CASSLLQGRNQPQHF. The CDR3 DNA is TGTGCCAGCAGTTTATTGCAGGGACGCAATCAGCCCCAGCATTTT.

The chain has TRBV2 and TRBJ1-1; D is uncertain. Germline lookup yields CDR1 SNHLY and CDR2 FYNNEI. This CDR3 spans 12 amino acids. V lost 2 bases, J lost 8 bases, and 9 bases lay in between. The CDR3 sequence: CASSELNREAFF. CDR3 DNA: TGTGCCAGCAGTGAATTGAACAGAGAAGCTTTCTTT.

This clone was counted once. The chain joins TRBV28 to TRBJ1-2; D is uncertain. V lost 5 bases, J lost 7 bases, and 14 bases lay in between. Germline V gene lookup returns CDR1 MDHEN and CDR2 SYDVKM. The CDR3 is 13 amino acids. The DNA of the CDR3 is TGTGCCAGCAGTGACTTTGACGCTGCTGGCTACACCTTC. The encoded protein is CASSDFDAAGYTF.

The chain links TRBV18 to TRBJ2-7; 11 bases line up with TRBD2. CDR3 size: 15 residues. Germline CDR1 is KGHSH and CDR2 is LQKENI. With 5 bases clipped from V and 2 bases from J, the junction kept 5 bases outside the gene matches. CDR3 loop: CASSKLAGEAYEQYF. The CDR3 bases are TGTGCCAGCTCAAAACTAGCGGGGGAAGCCTACGAGCAGTACTTC.

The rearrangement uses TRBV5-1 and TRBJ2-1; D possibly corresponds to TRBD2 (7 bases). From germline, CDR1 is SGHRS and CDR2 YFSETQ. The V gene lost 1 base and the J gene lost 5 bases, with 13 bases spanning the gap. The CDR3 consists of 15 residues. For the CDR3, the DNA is TGCGCCAGCAGCTTGTCGGGGGGCCCAAACAATGAGCAGTTCTTC. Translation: CASSLSGGPNNEQFF. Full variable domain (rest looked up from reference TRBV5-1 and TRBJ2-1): KAGVTQTPRYLIKTRGQQVTLSCSPISGHRSVSWYQQTPGQGLQFLFEYFSETQRNKGNFPGRFSGRQFSNSRSEMNVSTLELGDSALYLCASSLSGGPNNEQFFGPGTRLTVL.

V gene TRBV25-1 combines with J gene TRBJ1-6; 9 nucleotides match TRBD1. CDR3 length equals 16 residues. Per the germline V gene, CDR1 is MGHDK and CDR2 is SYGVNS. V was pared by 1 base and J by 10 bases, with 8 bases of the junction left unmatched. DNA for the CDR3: TGTGCCAGCAGTGAATGGACAGGGGTAGTGGGGTCACCCCTCCACTTT. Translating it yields CASSEWTGVVGSPLHF.

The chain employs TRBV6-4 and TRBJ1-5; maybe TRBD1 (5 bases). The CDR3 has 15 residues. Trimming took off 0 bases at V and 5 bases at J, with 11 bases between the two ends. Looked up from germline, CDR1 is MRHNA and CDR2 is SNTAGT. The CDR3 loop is CASSDSPGWDQPQHF. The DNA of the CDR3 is TGTGCCAGCAGTGACTCACCAGGGTGGGATCAGCCCCAGCATTTT.

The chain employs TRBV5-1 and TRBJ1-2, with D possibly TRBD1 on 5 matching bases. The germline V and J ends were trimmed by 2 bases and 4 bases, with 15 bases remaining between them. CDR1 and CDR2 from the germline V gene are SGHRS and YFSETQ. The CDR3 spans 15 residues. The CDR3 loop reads CASSFLSDTSYGYTF. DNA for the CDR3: TGCGCCAGCAGCTTTCTCTCGGACACAAGCTATGGCTACACCTTC.

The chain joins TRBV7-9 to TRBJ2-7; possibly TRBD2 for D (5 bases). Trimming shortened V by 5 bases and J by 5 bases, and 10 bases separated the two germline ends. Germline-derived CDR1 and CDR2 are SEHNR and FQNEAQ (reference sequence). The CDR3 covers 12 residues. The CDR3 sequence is CASSRDYHEQYF. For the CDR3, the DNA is TGTGCCAGCAGCCGTGACTACCACGAGCAGTACTTC.

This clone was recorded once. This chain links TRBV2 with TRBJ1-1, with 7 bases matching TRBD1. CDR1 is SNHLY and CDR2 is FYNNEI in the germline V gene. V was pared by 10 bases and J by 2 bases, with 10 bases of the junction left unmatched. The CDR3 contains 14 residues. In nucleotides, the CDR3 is TGTGCCATCTCTATACAGGGGACTAACACTGAAGCTTTCTTT. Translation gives CAISIQGTNTEAFF.

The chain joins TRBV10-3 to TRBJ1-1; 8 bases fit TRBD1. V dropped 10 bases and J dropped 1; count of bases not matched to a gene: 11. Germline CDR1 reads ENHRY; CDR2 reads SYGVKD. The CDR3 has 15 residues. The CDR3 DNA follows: TGTGCCACCTATCAGGGGGCTTCGAGGAACACTGAAGCTTTCTTT. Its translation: CATYQGASRNTEAFF.

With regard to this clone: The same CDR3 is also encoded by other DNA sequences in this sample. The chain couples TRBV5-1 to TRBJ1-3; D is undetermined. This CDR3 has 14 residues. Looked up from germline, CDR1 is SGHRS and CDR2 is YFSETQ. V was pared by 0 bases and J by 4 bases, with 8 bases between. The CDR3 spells CASSLGTDGNTIYF. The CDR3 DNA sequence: TGCGCCAGCAGCTTGGGGACGGACGGAAACACCATATATTTT.

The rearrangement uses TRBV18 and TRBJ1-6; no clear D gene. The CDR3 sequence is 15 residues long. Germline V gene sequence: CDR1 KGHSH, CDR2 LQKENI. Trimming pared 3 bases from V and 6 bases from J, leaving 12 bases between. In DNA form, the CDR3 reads TGTGCCAGCTCACCCGCAGAAGGGCCTAATTCACCCCTCCACTTT. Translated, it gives CASSPAEGPNSPLHF.

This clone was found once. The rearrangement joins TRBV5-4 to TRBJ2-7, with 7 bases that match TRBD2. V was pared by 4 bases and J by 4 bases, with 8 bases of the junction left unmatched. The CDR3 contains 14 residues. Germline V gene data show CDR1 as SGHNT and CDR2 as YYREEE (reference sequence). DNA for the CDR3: TGTGCCAGCAGCCCTGGCGGGGGACGATACGAGCAGTACTTC. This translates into CASSPGGGRYEQYF.

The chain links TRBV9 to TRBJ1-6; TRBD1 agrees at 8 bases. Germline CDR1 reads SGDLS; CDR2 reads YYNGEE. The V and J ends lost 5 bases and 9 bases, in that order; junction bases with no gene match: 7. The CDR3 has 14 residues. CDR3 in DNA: TGTGCCAGCAGTTCCTACGACAGGGGTTCACCCCTCCACTTT. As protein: CASSSYDRGSPLHF.